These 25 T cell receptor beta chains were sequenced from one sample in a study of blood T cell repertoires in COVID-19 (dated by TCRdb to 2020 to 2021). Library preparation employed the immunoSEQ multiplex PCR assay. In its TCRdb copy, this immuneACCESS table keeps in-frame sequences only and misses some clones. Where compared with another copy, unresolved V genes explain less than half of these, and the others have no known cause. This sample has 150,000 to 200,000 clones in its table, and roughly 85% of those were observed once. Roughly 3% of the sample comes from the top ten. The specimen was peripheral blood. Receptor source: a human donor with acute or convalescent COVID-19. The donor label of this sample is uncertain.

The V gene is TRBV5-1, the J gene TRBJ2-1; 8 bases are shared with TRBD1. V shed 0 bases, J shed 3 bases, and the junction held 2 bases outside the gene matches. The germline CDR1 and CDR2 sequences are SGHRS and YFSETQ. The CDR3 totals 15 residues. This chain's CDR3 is CASSLGQGFYNEQFF. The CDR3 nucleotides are TGCGCCAGCAGCTTGGGACAGGGGTTCTACAATGAGCAGTTCTTC.

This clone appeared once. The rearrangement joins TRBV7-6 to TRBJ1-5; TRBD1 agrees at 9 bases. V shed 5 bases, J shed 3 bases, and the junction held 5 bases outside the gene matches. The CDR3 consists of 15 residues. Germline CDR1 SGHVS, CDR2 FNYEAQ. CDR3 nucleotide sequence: TGTGCCAGCAGCCCCCGACAGGGGGTCAATCAGCCCCAGCATTTT. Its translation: CASSPRQGVNQPQHF. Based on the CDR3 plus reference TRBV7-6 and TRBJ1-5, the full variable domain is GAGVSQSPRYKVTKRGQDVALRCDPISGHVSLYWYRQALGQGPEFLTYFNYEAQQDKSGLPNDRFSAERPEGSISTLTIQRTEQRDSAMYRCASSPRQGVNQPQHFGDGTRLSIL.

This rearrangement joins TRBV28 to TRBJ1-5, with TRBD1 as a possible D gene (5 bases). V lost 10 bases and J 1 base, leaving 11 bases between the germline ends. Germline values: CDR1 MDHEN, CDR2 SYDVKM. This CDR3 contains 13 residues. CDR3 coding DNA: TGTGCCACGTGGGGGGGGAGCAATCAGCCCCAGCATTTT. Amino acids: CATWGGSNQPQHF. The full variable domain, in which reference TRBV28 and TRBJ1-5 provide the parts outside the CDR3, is DVKVTQSSRYLVKRTGEKVFLECVQDMDHENMFWYRQDPGLGLRLIYFSYDVKMKEKGDIPEGYSVSREKKERFSLILESASTNQTSMYLCATWGGSNQPQHFGDGTRLSIL.

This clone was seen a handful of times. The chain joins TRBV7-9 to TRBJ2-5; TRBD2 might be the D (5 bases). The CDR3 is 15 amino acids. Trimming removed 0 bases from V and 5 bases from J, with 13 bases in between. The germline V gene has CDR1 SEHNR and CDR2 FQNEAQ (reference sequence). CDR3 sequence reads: CASSLASLAGETQYF. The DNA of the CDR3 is TGTGCCAGCAGCTTAGCAAGCCTAGCAGGCGAGACCCAGTACTTC.

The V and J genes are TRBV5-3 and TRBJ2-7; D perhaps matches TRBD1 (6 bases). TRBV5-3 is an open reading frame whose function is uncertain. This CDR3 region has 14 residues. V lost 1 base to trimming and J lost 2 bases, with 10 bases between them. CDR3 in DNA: TGTGCCAGAAGCTTGAGGACAGCAGCCTACGAGCAGTACTTC. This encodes CARSLRTAAYEQYF.

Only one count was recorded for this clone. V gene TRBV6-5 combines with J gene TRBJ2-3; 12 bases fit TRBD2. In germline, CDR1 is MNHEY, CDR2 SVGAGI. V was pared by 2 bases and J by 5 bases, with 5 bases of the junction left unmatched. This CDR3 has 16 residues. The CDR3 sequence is CASSYELAGGRDTQYF. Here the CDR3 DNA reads TGTGCCAGCAGTTACGAACTAGCGGGGGGCAGAGATACGCAGTATTTT.

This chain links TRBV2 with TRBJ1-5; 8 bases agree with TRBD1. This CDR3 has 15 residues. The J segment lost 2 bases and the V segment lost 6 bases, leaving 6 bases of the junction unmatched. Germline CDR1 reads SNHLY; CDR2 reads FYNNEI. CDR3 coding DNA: TGTGCCAGCAGGACAGGGGATACAGGCAATCAGCCCCAGCATTTT. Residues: CASRTGDTGNQPQHF.

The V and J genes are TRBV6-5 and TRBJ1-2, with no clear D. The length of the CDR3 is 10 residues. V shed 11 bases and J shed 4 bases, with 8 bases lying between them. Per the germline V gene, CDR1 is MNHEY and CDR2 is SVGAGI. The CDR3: CAVWSYGYTF. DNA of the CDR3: TGTGCCGTGTGGAGCTATGGCTACACCTTC.

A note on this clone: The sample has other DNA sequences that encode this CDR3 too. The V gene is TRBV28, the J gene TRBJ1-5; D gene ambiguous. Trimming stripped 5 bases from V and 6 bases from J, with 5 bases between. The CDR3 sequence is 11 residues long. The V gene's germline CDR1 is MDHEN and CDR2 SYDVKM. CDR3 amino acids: CASSLSQPQHF. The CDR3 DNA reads TGTGCCAGCAGTCTAAGTCAGCCCCAGCATTTT.

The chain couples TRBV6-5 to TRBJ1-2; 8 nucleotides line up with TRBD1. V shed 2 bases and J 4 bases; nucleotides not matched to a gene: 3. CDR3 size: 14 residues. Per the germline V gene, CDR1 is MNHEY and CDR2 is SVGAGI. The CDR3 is CASSYQGAGYGYTF. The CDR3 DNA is TGTGCCAGCAGTTACCAGGGGGCGGGCTATGGCTACACCTTC.

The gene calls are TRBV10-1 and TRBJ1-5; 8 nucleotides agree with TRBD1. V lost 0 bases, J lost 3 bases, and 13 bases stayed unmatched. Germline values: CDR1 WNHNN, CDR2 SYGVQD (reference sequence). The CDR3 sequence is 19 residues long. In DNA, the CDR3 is TGCGCCAGCAGTGAGTCGTTATCCTCAGGGGGCGCATCCAATCAGCCCCAGCATTTT. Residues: CASSESLSSGGASNQPQHF.

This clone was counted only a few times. The CDR3 coding sequence is TGTGCCTGGGGGAATCAACCCCCGGGAGCCTCTGGACCCCTCCACTTT. The encoded protein is CAWGNQPPGASGPLHF. The chain is built from TRBV30 and TRBJ1-6; no clear D. Trimming shortened V by 5 bases and J by 12 bases, and 26 bases separated the two germline ends. The germline V gene encodes CDR1 GTSNPN and CDR2 SVGIG (reference sequence). CDR3 length: 16 amino acids.

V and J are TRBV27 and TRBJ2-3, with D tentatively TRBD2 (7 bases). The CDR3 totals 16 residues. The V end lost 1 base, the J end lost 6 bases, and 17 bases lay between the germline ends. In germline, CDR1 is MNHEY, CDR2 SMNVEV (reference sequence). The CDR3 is CASSLYGTIRGDTQYF. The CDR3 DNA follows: TGTGCCAGCAGTTTATACGGGACTATAAGGGGGGATACGCAGTATTTT.

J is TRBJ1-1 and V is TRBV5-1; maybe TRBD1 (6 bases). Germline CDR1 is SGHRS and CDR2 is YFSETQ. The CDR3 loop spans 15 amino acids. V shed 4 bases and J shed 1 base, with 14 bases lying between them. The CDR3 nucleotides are TGCGCCAGCAGCCCTAGCGGACAGCCGAACACTGAAGCTTTCTTT. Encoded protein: CASSPSGQPNTEAFF. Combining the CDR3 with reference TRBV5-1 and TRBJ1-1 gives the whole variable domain KAGVTQTPRYLIKTRGQQVTLSCSPISGHRSVSWYQQTPGQGLQFLFEYFSETQRNKGNFPGRFSGRQFSNSRSEMNVSTLELGDSALYLCASSPSGQPNTEAFFGQGTRLTVV.

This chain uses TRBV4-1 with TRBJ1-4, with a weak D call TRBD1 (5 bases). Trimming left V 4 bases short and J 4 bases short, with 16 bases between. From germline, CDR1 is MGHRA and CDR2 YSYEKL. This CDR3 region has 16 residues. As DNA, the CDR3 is TGCGCCAGCAGCCCTTTTGCAGGGTCATTTAATGAAAAACTGTTTTTT. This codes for CASSPFAGSFNEKLFF.

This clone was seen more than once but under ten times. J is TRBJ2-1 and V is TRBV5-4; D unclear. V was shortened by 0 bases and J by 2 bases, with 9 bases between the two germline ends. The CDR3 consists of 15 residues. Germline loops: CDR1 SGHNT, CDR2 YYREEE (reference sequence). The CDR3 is CASSLGAIPYNEQFF. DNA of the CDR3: TGTGCCAGCAGCTTGGGAGCGATACCCTACAATGAGCAGTTCTTC.

The CDR3 spells CASSLRGRVAAGNTIYF. DNA for the CDR3: TGTGCCAGCAGTTTACGGGGGAGGGTAGCGGCTGGAAACACCATATATTTT. The rearrangement uses TRBV28 and TRBJ1-3; perhaps TRBD1 as D (5 bases). The CDR3 is made up of 17 amino acids. Germline loops: CDR1 MDHEN, CDR2 SYDVKM. The ends were cut back, 2 bases at V and 2 bases at J, with 16 bases in the middle.

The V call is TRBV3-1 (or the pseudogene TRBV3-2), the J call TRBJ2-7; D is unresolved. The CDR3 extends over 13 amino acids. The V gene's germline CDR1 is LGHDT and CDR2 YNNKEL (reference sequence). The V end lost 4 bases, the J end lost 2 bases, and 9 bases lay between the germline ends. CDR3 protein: CASSPTTAYEQYF. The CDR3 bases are TGTGCCAGCAGCCCCACCACAGCCTACGAGCAGTACTTC.

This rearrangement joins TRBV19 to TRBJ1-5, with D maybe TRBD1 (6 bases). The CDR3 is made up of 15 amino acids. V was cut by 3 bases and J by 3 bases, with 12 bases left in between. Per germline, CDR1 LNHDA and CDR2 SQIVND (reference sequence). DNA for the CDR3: TGTGCCAGTAGTATCTTAACAGGGTACAATCAGCCCCAGCATTTT. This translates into CASSILTGYNQPQHF.

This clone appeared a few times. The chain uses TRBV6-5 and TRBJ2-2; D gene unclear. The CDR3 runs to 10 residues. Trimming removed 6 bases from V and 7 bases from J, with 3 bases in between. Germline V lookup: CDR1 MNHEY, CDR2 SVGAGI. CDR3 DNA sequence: TGTGCCAGCAGGTACGGGGAGCTGTTTTTT. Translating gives CASRYGELFF.

CDR3 nucleotide sequence: TGTGCCAGCTCACCACTCAAGACAGGGCACTATGGCTACACCTTC. It codes for CASSPLKTGHYGYTF. This rearrangement joins TRBV18 to TRBJ1-2; 7 nucleotides align to TRBD1. Per the germline V gene, CDR1 is KGHSH and CDR2 is LQKENI. The CDR3 has 15 residues. V lost 1 base to trimming and J lost 3 bases; unmatched junction nucleotides: 5.

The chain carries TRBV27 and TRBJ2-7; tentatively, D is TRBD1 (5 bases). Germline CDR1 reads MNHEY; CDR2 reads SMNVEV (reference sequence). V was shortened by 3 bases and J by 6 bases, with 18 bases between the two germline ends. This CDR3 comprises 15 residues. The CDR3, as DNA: TGTGCCAGCAGTTTTAGATGGGGCAGCCCTCGCGAGCAGTACTTC. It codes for CASSFRWGSPREQYF.

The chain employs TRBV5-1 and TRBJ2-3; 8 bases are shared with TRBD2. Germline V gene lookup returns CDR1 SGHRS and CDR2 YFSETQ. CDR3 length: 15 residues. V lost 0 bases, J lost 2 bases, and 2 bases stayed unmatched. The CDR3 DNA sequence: TGCGCCAGCAGCTTGGCGGGGGGGGTCACAGATACGCAGTATTTT. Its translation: CASSLAGGVTDTQYF.

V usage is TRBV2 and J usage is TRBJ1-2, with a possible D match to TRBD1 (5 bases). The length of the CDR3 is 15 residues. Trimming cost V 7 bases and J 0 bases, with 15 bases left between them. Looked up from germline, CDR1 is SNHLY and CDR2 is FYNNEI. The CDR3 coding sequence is TGTGCCAGCACCGCTACAGGATCCCCTAACTATGGCTACACCTTC. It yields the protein CASTATGSPNYGYTF.

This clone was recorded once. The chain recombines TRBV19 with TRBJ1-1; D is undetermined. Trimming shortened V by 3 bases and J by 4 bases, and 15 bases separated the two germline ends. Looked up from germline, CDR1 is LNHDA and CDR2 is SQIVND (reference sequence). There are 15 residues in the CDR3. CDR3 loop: CASSILSVTGTEAFF. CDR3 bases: TGTGCCAGTAGTATCCTATCGGTAACGGGCACTGAAGCTTTCTTT.